These 8 T cell receptor beta chains share one sample of origin, sequenced in a study of T cell responses to AZD1222 COVID-19 vaccine. Some clones are missing from TCRdb's copy, which holds only in-frame ones; the method was immunoSEQ multiplex PCR. The sample has nearly 95,000 clones; 85% to 90% are singletons. The sample was peripheral blood, taken 28 days after the second AZD1222 dose. The receptors here all came from an adult who received the AZD1222 COVID-19 vaccine.

This chain uses TRBV7-3 with TRBJ2-5, with 11 positions matching TRBD2. The CDR3 extends over 17 amino acids. The germline V gene has CDR1 SGHTA and CDR2 FQGTGA. Unmatched junction bases numbered 8, after V lost 3 bases and J lost 2 bases. The DNA of the CDR3 is TGTGCCAGCAGCTTGGGGCTAGCGGGGGGTACACAAGAGACCCAGTACTTC. It is translated as CASSLGLAGGTQETQYF.

The chain has TRBV6-5 and TRBJ1-1, with D hard to call. V shed 6 bases and J shed 2 bases, with 4 bases lying between them. The CDR3 totals 11 residues. The germline V gene has CDR1 MNHEY and CDR2 SVGAGI. This chain's CDR3 is CASRANTEAFF. CDR3 DNA sequence: TGTGCCAGCAGGGCAAACACTGAAGCTTTCTTT.

The V call is TRBV5-5, the J call TRBJ2-5; D might be TRBD2 (6 bases). There are 14 residues in the CDR3. In germline, CDR1 is SGHKS, CDR2 YYEKEE (reference sequence). Trimming stripped 2 bases from V and 1 base from J, with 9 bases between. The CDR3 DNA reads as TGTGCCAGCAGCTTCGGCGGGATCCAAGAGACCCAGTACTTC. Translated: CASSFGGIQETQYF.

V and J are TRBV23-1 and TRBJ1-2, with unresolved D. TRBV23-1 is noted as an ORF with a role that remains uncertain. V lost 6 bases to trimming and J lost 2 bases, with 7 bases between them. This CDR3 comprises 12 residues. The CDR3 coding sequence is TGCGCCAGCAGGCTGGAGAACTATGGCTACACCTTC. This sequence encodes CASRLENYGYTF.

The V and J genes are TRBV6-4 and TRBJ1-6, with D unclear. The V end was cut by 6 bases, the J end by 10 bases, with 19 bases between. Germline CDR1 MRHNA, CDR2 SNTAGT. CDR3 length: 15 amino acids. CDR3 region: CASSSDAHEESPLHF. The DNA of the CDR3 is TGTGCCAGCAGCTCGGACGCCCATGAAGAGTCACCCCTCCACTTT.

By share, this clone ranks as medium-sized (0.01 to 0.1%). This rearrangement joins TRBV6-2 or TRBV6-3 to TRBJ1-1, with D possibly matching TRBD1 (5 bases). This CDR3 contains 14 residues. Trimming pared 5 bases from V and 5 bases from J, leaving 15 bases between. CDR1 and CDR2 (germline): MNHEY, SVGEGT. The CDR3 bases are TGTGCCAGCAGTATTTCGACCGAGGGGACTGAAGCTTTCTTT. This translates into CASSISTEGTEAFF.

By sample share, this clone is medium-sized. The chain links TRBV6-2 or TRBV6-3 to TRBJ2-2; D not certain. The germline V gene has CDR1 MNHEY and CDR2 SVGEGT. The CDR3 sequence is 13 residues long. The V end was cut by 2 bases, the J end by 3 bases, with 4 bases between. Written as DNA, the CDR3 is TGTGCCAGCAGTTACAGGGACACCGGGGAGCTGTTTTTT. As protein: CASSYRDTGELFF.

The chain carries TRBV6-2 or TRBV6-3 and TRBJ1-2; TRBD1 is a possible D gene (6 bases). CDR3 length equals 12 residues. The germline V gene encodes CDR1 MNHEY and CDR2 SVGEGT. V was shortened by 4 bases and J by 7 bases, with 10 bases between the two germline ends. The CDR3 region is CASSFTGSGYTF. In nucleotides, the CDR3 is TGTGCCAGCAGTTTTACAGGGAGTGGCTACACCTTC.